These 20 T cell receptor beta chains were sequenced from one sample in a study of glioma-infiltrating T cells. The iRepertoire nested amplicon-rescue multiplex PCR amplified TCR alpha and beta CDR3s from RNA. TCRdb reprocessed the multiplex PCR reads with MiXCR, giving one entry per CDR3 protein. The table lists under 130,000 distinct CDR3 sequences, around 31% of them singletons. The specimen sequenced was glioma tissue, nonneoplastic brain tissue, or PBMCs (not recorded which). The receptors derive from a human donor with low-grade glioma or glioblastoma, undergoing nonglioma brain surgery, or in good health (not recorded which).

About this clonotype itself: Possible read error: a much larger clone is one base away. The chain has TRBV28 and TRBJ1-3, with D unresolved. The CDR3 spans 15 residues. V gave up 8 bases and J gave up 2 bases, with 16 bases separating them. Looked up from germline, CDR1 is MDHEN and CDR2 is SYDVKM. CDR3 sequence (DNA): TGTGCCAGCGGTCTCGATCCTCTGGCTGGAAACACCATATATTTT. As protein: CASGLDPLAGNTIYF.

This clonotype showed up many times. The J gene is TRBJ2-4, the V gene TRBV4-2; 8 bases align to TRBD2. The V segment lost 4 bases and the J segment 1 base; nucleotides outside the gene matches: 9. CDR3 size: 17 residues. Germline V lookup: CDR1 LGHNA, CDR2 YNFKEQ. The DNA for the CDR3 is TGTGCCAGCAGCCGAATGCGGGGGGCCGAGGCCAAAAACATTCAGTACTTC. This sequence encodes CASSRMRGAEAKNIQYF.

This clonotype was recorded at least ten times. J is TRBJ2-2 and V is TRBV7-6; TRBD2 agrees at 15 bases. V lost 4 bases and J lost 6; bases outside the gene matches: 9. The germline CDR1 and CDR2 sequences are SGHVS and FNYEAQ. This CDR3 is built from 18 residues. The CDR3 here is CASSSRTSGGAYPGELFF. DNA of the CDR3: TGTGCCAGCAGCTCTAGGACTAGCGGGGGGGCATACCCCGGGGAGCTGTTTTTT.

The chain carries TRBV9 and TRBJ2-3; D remains unclear. This CDR3 region has 15 residues. CDR1 is SGDLS, CDR2 YYNGEE, per germline. V was clipped by 2 bases and J by 6 bases, with 16 bases between them. The CDR3 nucleotides are TGTGCCAGCAGCGTCGGCGCACTGACTGTCGATACGCAGTATTTT. This translates into CASSVGALTVDTQYF.

The chain combines TRBV7-8 with TRBJ2-7; TRBD2 aligns across 7 bases. Germline lookup yields CDR1 SGHVS and CDR2 FQNEAQ. CDR3 length: 15 residues. The trim removed 5 bases at V and 6 bases at J, leaving 13 bases unmatched. The CDR3 loop is CASSGGGAGFFEQYF. The CDR3 DNA is TGTGCCAGCAGCGGGGGAGGGGCTGGGTTTTTCGAGCAGTACTTC.

At least ten counts were recorded for this clonotype. V is TRBV7-2 and J is TRBJ2-5, with D tentatively TRBD1 or TRBD2 (5 bases each). V was cut by 1 base and J by 5 bases, with 11 bases left in between. In germline, CDR1 is SGHTA, CDR2 FQGNSA. The CDR3 is 14 amino acids. CDR3 sequence: CASSLGGAVETQYF. In DNA, the CDR3 is TGTGCCAGCAGCTTAGGAGGGGCGGTCGAGACCCAGTACTTC.

Note on this clonotype: One junction end does not reproduce the germline sequence, and a read error may be involved. The chain joins TRBV6-6 to TRBJ1-5; no definite D call. This CDR3 is 13 amino acids long. Germline-derived CDR1 and CDR2 are MNHNY and SVGAGI (reference sequence). The CDR3 nucleotides read TGTGCCAGCAGTTACAGGGTAGCTCAGCCCCACCATTTT. Its protein product is CASSYRVAQPHHF.

The sample holds a few counts of this clonotype. The chain employs TRBV12-3 or TRBV12-4 and TRBJ1-5; D is unclear. This CDR3 region has 12 residues. Between the trimmed V and J ends, which lost 2 bases and 4 bases, there was a span of 3 bases. Here the CDR3 reads CASSLRNQPQHF. CDR3 DNA: TGTGCCAGCAGTTTAAGAAATCAGCCCCAGCATTTT.

This clonotype was seen ten or more times. The chain uses TRBV7-9 and TRBJ1-5, with D uncertain. CDR1 and CDR2 from the germline V gene are SEHNR and FQNEAQ (reference sequence). The CDR3 extends over 12 amino acids. V shed 2 bases and J shed 5 bases, with 4 bases lying between them. The CDR3 loop is CASSLMDQPQHF. The CDR3 DNA is TGTGCCAGCAGCTTAATGGATCAGCCCCAGCATTTT.

The chain carries TRBV6-2 or TRBV6-3 and TRBJ1-1; tentative D call: TRBD1 (5 bases). Germline values: CDR1 MNHEY, CDR2 SVGEGT. Trimming cost V 2 bases and J 1 base, with 17 bases left between them. The CDR3 is 17 residues long. This CDR3 is CASSYTPGSGANTEAFF. In DNA form, the CDR3 reads TGTGCCAGCAGTTACACCCCAGGGAGTGGCGCGAACACTGAAGCTTTCTTT.

This clonotype was found many times. J is TRBJ2-5 and V is TRBV20-1; D is unclear. This CDR3 comprises 15 residues. Trimming removed 0 bases from V and 7 bases from J, with 18 bases in between. CDR1 and CDR2 (germline): DFQATT, SNEGSKA (reference sequence). The CDR3 reads CSARDTGANGRTQYF. The CDR3 DNA sequence: TGCAGTGCTAGAGATACCGGTGCGAACGGTAGGACCCAGTACTTC.

Note on this clonotype: The CDR3 does not end in the conserved phenylalanine or tryptophan, so this is likely a read error. V gene TRBV7-3 combines with J gene TRBJ2-6, with TRBD2 matching 7 bases. With V trimmed by 2 bases and J by 3 bases, 1 base remained unmatched. Germline assignment: CDR1 SGHTA and CDR2 FQGTGA. CDR3 size: 15 residues. Here the CDR3 reads CASSLGGVGANVLTS. The CDR3, as DNA: TGTGCCAGCAGCTTAGGGGGGGTTGGGGCCAACGTCCTGACTTCC.

This clonotype was recorded a few times. This sequence joins TRBV19 and TRBJ1-2; 9 nucleotides align to TRBD1. CDR1 and CDR2 (germline): LNHDA, SQIVND (reference sequence). The V segment lost 8 bases and the J segment 4 bases; nucleotides outside the gene matches: 5. The CDR3 totals 13 residues. This chain's CDR3 is CASGDRVVYGYTF. The DNA of the CDR3 is TGTGCCAGTGGGGACAGGGTTGTCTATGGCTACACCTTC.

Ten or more counts support this clonotype. The J gene is TRBJ2-1, the V gene TRBV6-1; D not certain. The CDR3 totals 14 residues. Germline V gives CDR1 MNHNS, CDR2 SASEGT. The V and J ends lost 6 bases and 7 bases respectively, with 16 bases between them. CDR3 coding DNA: TGTGCCAGCAGAGGAACCGCGCCACTTAATGAGCAGTTCTTC. Translating it yields CASRGTAPLNEQFF.

The chain joins TRBV7-3 to TRBJ2-2; 9 bases line up with TRBD2. The V gene's germline CDR1 is SGHTA and CDR2 FQGTGA. There are 16 residues in the CDR3. With V trimmed by 2 bases and J by 7 bases, 8 bases remained unmatched. In DNA form, the CDR3 reads TGTGCCAGCAGCTTACTCGCGGGGGGGAGTAGCGGGGAGCTGTTTTTT. This sequence encodes CASSLLAGGSSGELFF.

This chain links TRBV4-2 with TRBJ2-7; the D gene is possibly TRBD1 (5 bases). The CDR3 runs to 16 residues. V was pared by 0 bases and J by 0 bases, with 12 bases between. CDR1 and CDR2 (germline): LGHNA, YNFKEQ. CDR3 loop: CASSQDGQGSSYEQYF. The CDR3 DNA reads TGTGCCAGCAGCCAAGATGGCCAGGGAAGCTCCTACGAGCAGTACTTC.

The table lists this clonotype with a few counts. The chain employs TRBV6-1 and TRBJ1-1; TRBD1 is a possible D gene (5 bases). This CDR3 has 14 residues. Per germline, CDR1 MNHNS and CDR2 SASEGT. The V gene lost 6 bases and the J gene lost 5 bases, with 16 bases spanning the gap. CDR3 residues: CASSLERGETEAFF. The CDR3, as DNA: TGTGCCAGCAGCCTGGAGAGGGGAGAAACTGAAGCTTTCTTT.

This clonotype was counted ten times or more. J is TRBJ1-5 and V is TRBV20-1, with a possible D match to TRBD1 (5 bases). This CDR3 has 13 residues. V lost 5 bases and J lost 2, with 10 bases in between. Per the germline V gene, CDR1 is DFQATT and CDR2 is SNEGSKA (reference sequence). The CDR3 sequence is CSAETVRNQPQHF. In DNA form, the CDR3 reads TGCAGTGCTGAGACAGTCCGCAATCAGCCCCAGCATTTT.

This clonotype appeared many times. This chain joins TRBV2 and TRBJ2-3; no definite D call. The CDR3 runs 14 residues. The germline CDR1 and CDR2 sequences are SNHLY and FYNNEI. The V end was cut by 3 bases, the J end by 1 base, with 8 bases between. This chain's CDR3 is CASSDSSRTDTQYF. DNA for the CDR3: TGTGCCAGCAGTGATAGTTCTCGCACAGATACGCAGTATTTT.

This clonotype was counted only a few times. DNA of the CDR3: TGTGCCAGCAGTTACGGGGGGCCGGGTAGCGAGCAGTACTTC. Protein sequence: CASSYGGPGSEQYF. The chain combines TRBV11-2 with TRBJ2-7; weak D call: TRBD2 (7 bases). From germline, CDR1 is SGHAT and CDR2 FQNNGV. The CDR3 is made up of 14 amino acids. The V and J ends lost 6 bases and 6 bases respectively, with 18 bases between them.